This T cell receptor beta chain stems from a study of blood T cell repertoires in COVID-19. Across the whole study: The samples span acute and convalescent COVID-19 from the United States, Italy and Spain. The cDNA or gDNA used as material had been derived from T cells, B-cell-depleted T cells, or PBMCs.

How the authors handled the data: Using reference gene primer amplification, nucleated cell counts were estimated. The method was immunoSEQ multiplex PCR; TCRdb's version includes in-frame clones alone and lacks a portion of them. The V and J calls and the clone size are those of that table, but D and trimming were determined from the DNA. The sample records around 9,000 clones, around 80% being singletons. Deletions cut 1 base from V and 1 base from J, with 5 bases between. The CDR3 has 13 residues. Germline loops: CDR1 LGHNA, CDR2 YSLEER. The sample taken for sequencing was peripheral blood. The chain couples TRBV4-3 to TRBJ2-7; D is unclear. The sequence was collected from a man in his sixties with active COVID-19. As DNA, the CDR3 is TGCGCCAGCAGCCAAGCACAGTCCTACGAGCAGTACTTC. Translating gives CASSQAQSYEQYF.